Presented here are 27 T cell receptor beta chains from one specimen sequenced in a study of tumor and adjacent non-tumor tissue in lung cancer. A modified ARM-PCR protocol with three rounds of nested PCR amplified TCRbeta. TCRdb reprocessed the multiplex PCR reads with MiXCR, giving one entry per CDR3 protein. The profile shows some 100,000 distinct CDR3 sequences, 50% to 70% of them singletons. RNA was extracted from bulk tissue without any cell sorting. Distant lung tissue was collected more than 3 cm away from the tumor edge. The sample was distant non-tumor lung tissue. These receptor sequences come from a man in his sixties with non-small cell lung cancer.

This clonotype has just one count. With a much larger clone just one base away, this may be a read error. The chain links TRBV5-1 to TRBJ2-7; D is perhaps TRBD2 (5 bases). Germline CDR1 and CDR2: SGHRS and YFSETQ. Deletions cut 2 bases from V and 2 bases from J, with 11 bases between. This CDR3 comprises 14 residues. In nucleotides, the CDR3 is TGCGCCAGCAGCTTTCGAGGGAAAACCTACGAGCAGTACTTC. Translation gives CASSFRGKTYEQYF.

A note on this clonotype: The junction shows a germline mismatch at one end, possibly a read error. The chain is built from TRBV11-1 and TRBJ2-3; 8 bases map to TRBD2. The CDR3 sequence is 17 residues long. CDR1 SGHAT and CDR2 FQDESV come from the germline V gene (reference sequence). CDR3 sequence (DNA): TGTGCCAACAGCTTAGCGCCGGGACTAGGTGATTCAGATACGCCGCATTTT. Translated, it gives CANSLAPGLGDSDTPHF.

Note on this clonotype: A junction boundary mismatches the germline segment, possibly from a read error. The V gene is TRBV10-1, the J gene TRBJ2-1, with TRBD2 matching over 9 bases. Germline lookup yields CDR1 WNHNN and CDR2 SYGVQD (reference sequence). The CDR3 has 14 residues. CDR3: CASSGLAGYKEQFF. In DNA, the CDR3 is TGCGCCAGCAGTGGTCTAGCGGGGTACAAAGAGCAATTCTTC.

The chain recombines TRBV20-1 with TRBJ2-7; D uncertain. The CDR3 extends over 13 amino acids. V shed 8 bases and J shed 4 bases, with 18 bases lying between them. CDR1 and CDR2 from the germline V gene are DFQATT and SNEGSKA (reference sequence). As DNA, the CDR3 is TGCAGTACCCATCACGTTGGGGAATACGAGCAGTACTTC. Protein product: CSTHHVGEYEQYF.

This clonotype occurred a few times. The V and J genes are TRBV7-8 and TRBJ2-7; possible D gene TRBD1, 5 bases. CDR3 length equals 16 residues. V lost 4 bases and J lost 0, with 16 bases in between. CDR1 is SGHVS, CDR2 FQNEAQ, per germline. The CDR3 bases are TGTGCCAGCAGCTCACCCCAGGGCGTCTTCTCCTACGAGCAGTACTTC. Translating gives CASSSPQGVFSYEQYF.

Details on this clonotype: This may be a read error, as it is one base from a much larger clone. This chain links TRBV20-1 with TRBJ2-1; 12 nucleotides match TRBD2. Germline V gives CDR1 DFQATT, CDR2 SNEGSKA (reference sequence). The CDR3 totals 13 residues. With 7 bases clipped from V and 11 bases from J, the junction kept 9 bases outside the gene matches. CDR3 protein: CSGLAGVVYQQFF. CDR3 DNA sequence: TGCAGTGGACTAGCGGGGGTGGTCTATCAGCAGTTCTTC.

Of note for this clonotype: At one end, the junction sequence differs from germline, possibly due to a read error. The chain uses TRBV6-1 and TRBJ2-2; 7 bases align to TRBD1. Germline CDR1 is MNHNS and CDR2 is SASEGT. This CDR3 is built from 15 residues. The CDR3 nucleotides are TGCGCCAGCAGTGAAGCGGCAGGGGGTACCGTGGAGCTGTTTTTT. Its protein product is CASSEAAGGTVELFF.

A remark on this clonotype: One end of the junction varies from germline; a read error may be responsible. V usage is TRBV6-1 and J usage is TRBJ2-7, with 8 bases that match TRBD1. TRBJ2-1 matches the DNA end more closely, so the J call is doubtful. CDR3 length equals 16 residues. CDR1 is MNHNS, CDR2 SASEGT, per germline. CDR3 amino acids: CAGSEVVQGVRGEQFF. In nucleotides, the CDR3 is TGTGCCGGCAGTGAAGTGGTACAGGGGGTAAGGGGCGAGCAGTTCTTC.

As regards this clonotype: The conserved closing phenylalanine or tryptophan is absent in this CDR3, likely reflecting a read error. The chain links TRBV20-1 to TRBJ2-1; D uncertain. The CDR3 loop spans 15 amino acids. The V and J ends lost 1 base and 7 bases respectively, with 17 bases between them. The V gene's germline CDR1 is DFQATT and CDR2 SNEGSKA (reference sequence). The CDR3 nucleotides read TGCAGTGCTAGAGCCGGGCCCACGATTAAAAATGAGCAGTTCTCC. Encoded protein: CSARAGPTIKNEQFS.

This clonotype has ten or more counts. This sequence joins TRBV28 and TRBJ2-7; D gene ambiguous. Germline assignment: CDR1 MDHEN and CDR2 SYDVKM. Trimming shortened V by 6 bases and J by 4 bases, and 16 bases separated the two germline ends. The CDR3 runs 14 residues. The DNA of the CDR3 is TGTGCCAGCAGAAAAGAACCCGTAACGTACGAGCAGTACTTC. This translates into CASRKEPVTYEQYF.

For this clonotype: One end of the junction does not line up with germline, which may come from a read error. This chain links TRBV12-3 or TRBV12-4 with TRBJ2-2; 8 nucleotides line up with TRBD2. This CDR3 spans 15 amino acids. The CDR3 sequence is CASSFGGANTWELFF. The CDR3 nucleotides are TGTGCCAGCAGTTTCGGGGGGGCTAACACCTGGGAACTGTTTTTT.

There are a few counts of this clonotype. It may be a read error: a sequence one base away is much more abundant. V usage is TRBV6-2 or TRBV6-3 and J usage is TRBJ2-3; TRBD2 matches 8 bases. The CDR3 sequence is 15 residues long. The germline gives CDR1 MNHEY, CDR2 SVGEGT. The V and J ends lost 6 bases and 2 bases, in that order; junction bases with no gene match: 7. CDR3 in amino acids: CASRPGLGSTDTQYF. The CDR3 region has the DNA TGTGCCAGCAGACCGGGACTAGGTTCCACAGATACGCAGTATTTT.

This chain uses TRBV6-2 or TRBV6-3 with TRBJ2-1, with D unclear. CDR1 is MNHEY, CDR2 SVGEGT, per germline. The CDR3 covers 12 residues. Trimming took 8 bases from V and 7 from J, leaving 12 bases between them. The CDR3 sequence is CASRHWGNEQFF. The CDR3 DNA sequence: TGTGCCAGCCGTCACTGGGGTAATGAGCAGTTCTTC.

Points on this clonotype: One end of the junction does not line up with germline, which may come from a read error. The chain uses TRBV5-1 and TRBJ2-3; no clear D gene. CDR3 length equals 15 residues. Germline CDR1 is SGHRS and CDR2 is YFSETQ. As DNA, the CDR3 is TGCGCCAGCAGCCCACTTAGCCTACTCACAGATACACAGTATTTT. Amino acids: CASSPLSLLTDTQYF.

The chain links TRBV4-1 to TRBJ1-5; D may be TRBD1 (5 bases). The CDR3 has 15 amino acids. The V gene lost 0 bases and the J gene lost 8 bases, with 14 bases spanning the gap. The germline CDR1 and CDR2 sequences are MGHRA and YSYEKL. CDR3 sequence (DNA): TGCGCCAGCAGCCAAGACCAGGGTAGTAGTGAGCCCCAGCATTTT. Translation gives CASSQDQGSSEPQHF.

This clonotype was recorded at least ten times. This chain links TRBV6-2 or TRBV6-3 with TRBJ2-7; D perhaps matches TRBD1 (7 bases). The CDR3 consists of 13 residues. V lost 10 bases to trimming and J lost 2 bases, with 15 bases between them. Germline V gene data show CDR1 as MNHEY and CDR2 as SVGEGT. For the CDR3, the DNA is TGTGCCACGGGGGACAGTGAAGCCTACGAGCAGTACTTC. The encoded protein is CATGDSEAYEQYF.

The V call is TRBV5-4, the J call TRBJ2-5; TRBD1 agrees at 8 bases. Germline loops: CDR1 SGHNT, CDR2 YYREEE (reference sequence). This CDR3 is 14 amino acids long. The trim removed 4 bases at V and 5 bases at J, leaving 7 bases unmatched. The CDR3 bases are TGTGCCAGCAGCCCACGGACAGGGTTGGAGACCCAGTACTTC. Translating it yields CASSPRTGLETQYF.

A note on this clonotype: This may come from a read error, since a much larger clone is one base off. This chain's CDR3 is CASRSVWGYIF. The CDR3 nucleotides read TGTGCCAGCAGGTCGGTCTGGGGCTACATCTTC. The chain is built from TRBV12-3 or TRBV12-4 and TRBJ1-2; the D gene is possibly TRBD1 (5 bases). The CDR3 extends over 11 amino acids.

Remarks on this clonotype: The CDR3 does not close with the conserved phenylalanine or tryptophan, likely indicating a read error. No DNA is shown, since the ends of the CDR3 on it are uncertain; the CDR3 is the one TCRdb lists. This sequence joins TRBV11-1 and TRBJ1-1; the listed D gene, TRBD1, was not tested against the DNA. The CDR3 comprises 14 residues, both ends counted. Germline values: CDR1 SGHAT, CDR2 FQDESV (reference sequence). The CDR3: CATSLSAGETETFS.

This clonotype turned up a few times. This chain links TRBV6-5 with TRBJ2-1; D perhaps matches TRBD2 (6 bases). Germline CDR1 is MNHEY and CDR2 is SVGAGI. The CDR3 consists of 17 residues. Trimming removed 2 bases at V and 4 bases at J, with 18 bases between. CDR3 nucleotides: TGTGCCAGCAGTTACCCCGCGGGACCCGACTCATACAATGAGCAGTTCTTC. Translating it yields CASSYPAGPDSYNEQFF.

This clonotype was detected many times. V and J are TRBV28 and TRBJ2-2, with TRBD2 as a possible D gene (6 bases). V dropped 7 bases and J dropped 1 base, with 16 bases sitting between them. The CDR3 is 16 residues long. From germline, CDR1 is MDHEN and CDR2 SYDVKM. The CDR3 here is CASTTRTTRNTGELFF. DNA for the CDR3: TGTGCCAGCACTACGAGGACTACTCGGAACACCGGGGAGCTGTTTTTT. Full variable domain (outside the CDR3, taken from reference TRBV28 and TRBJ2-2): DVKVTQSSRYLVKRTGEKVFLECVQDMDHENMFWYRQDPGLGLRLIYFSYDVKMKEKGDIPEGYSVSREKKERFSLILESASTNQTSMYLCASTTRTTRNTGELFFGEGSRLTVL.

This clonotype was seen repeatedly, ten times or more. The chain recombines TRBV12-3 or TRBV12-4 with TRBJ2-7, with D possibly matching TRBD1 (5 bases). The CDR3 loop spans 15 amino acids. Trimming cost V 5 bases and J 3 bases, with 17 bases left between them. The CDR3 DNA reads as TGTGCCAGCAGTAATACGGGTGCCAGGGTCTACGAGCAGTACTTC. The encoded protein is CASSNTGARVYEQYF.

This clonotype was seen at least ten times. J is TRBJ1-1 and V is TRBV12-3 or TRBV12-4; D is possibly TRBD1 (5 bases). The CDR3 consists of 16 residues. Trimming took off 3 bases at V and 1 base at J, with 15 bases between the two ends. CDR3 in amino acids: CASSFRRGRKNTEAFF. As DNA, the CDR3 is TGTGCCAGCAGTTTCCGACGGGGACGGAAGAACACTGAAGCTTTCTTT.

In this sample, this clonotype turned up many times. The chain is built from TRBV24-1 and TRBJ2-1; D may be TRBD1 (6 bases). The V gene's germline CDR1 is KGHDR and CDR2 SFDVKD. Trimming removed 5 bases at V and 6 bases at J, with 13 bases between. The CDR3 sequence is 14 residues long. Here the CDR3 reads CATSGDTQGNEQFF. CDR3 coding DNA: TGTGCCACCAGTGGGGACACCCAAGGCAATGAGCAGTTCTTC.

This clonotype has a handful of counts. A much bigger clone sits one base away, suggesting this may be a read error. The chain uses TRBV6-2 or TRBV6-3 and TRBJ2-5; 7 bases line up with TRBD2. Unmatched junction bases numbered 10, after V lost 0 bases and J lost 0 bases. This CDR3 region has 18 residues. Germline CDR1 is MNHEY and CDR2 is SVGEGT. The CDR3: CASSYSTTLADNQETQYF. The CDR3 DNA reads TGTGCCAGCAGTTACTCGACTACCCTAGCGGACAACCAAGAGACCCAGTACTTC.

J is TRBJ1-1 and V is TRBV11-3; possibly TRBD1 for D (5 bases). The length of the CDR3 is 15 residues. Per germline, CDR1 SGHNT and CDR2 YENEEA. Trimming pared 0 bases from V and 3 bases from J, leaving 11 bases between. Here the CDR3 DNA reads TGTGCCAGCAGCTTAGAAGGGACTGTGTACACTGAAGCTTTCTTT. Protein product: CASSLEGTVYTEAFF.

V gene TRBV6-5 combines with J gene TRBJ2-5; tentative D call: TRBD1 (5 bases). The CDR3 extends over 16 amino acids. V was trimmed by 7 bases and J by 2 bases, leaving 20 bases between them. The germline V gene has CDR1 MNHEY and CDR2 SVGAGI. The CDR3 here is CASTERWGGSQETQYF. In DNA, the CDR3 is TGTGCCAGCACCGAGAGGTGGGGCGGTAGTCAAGAGACCCAGTACTTC.